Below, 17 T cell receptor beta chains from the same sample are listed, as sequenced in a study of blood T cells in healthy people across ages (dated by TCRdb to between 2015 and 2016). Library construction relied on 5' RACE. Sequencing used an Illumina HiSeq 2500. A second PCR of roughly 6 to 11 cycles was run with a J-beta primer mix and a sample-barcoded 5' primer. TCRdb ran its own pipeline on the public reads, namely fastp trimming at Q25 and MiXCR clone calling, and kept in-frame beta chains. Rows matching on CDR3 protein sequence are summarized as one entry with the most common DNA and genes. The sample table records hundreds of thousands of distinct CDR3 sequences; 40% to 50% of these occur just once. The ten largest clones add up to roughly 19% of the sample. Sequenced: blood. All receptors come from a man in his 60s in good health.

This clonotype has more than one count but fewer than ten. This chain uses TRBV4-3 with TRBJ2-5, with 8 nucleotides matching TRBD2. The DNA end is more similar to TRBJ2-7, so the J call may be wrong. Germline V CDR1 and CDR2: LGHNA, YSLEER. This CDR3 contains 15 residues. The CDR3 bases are TGCGCCAGCAGCCAAGCAAGGACTAGCTTCTGCGAGCAGTACTTC. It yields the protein CASSQARTSFCEQYF.

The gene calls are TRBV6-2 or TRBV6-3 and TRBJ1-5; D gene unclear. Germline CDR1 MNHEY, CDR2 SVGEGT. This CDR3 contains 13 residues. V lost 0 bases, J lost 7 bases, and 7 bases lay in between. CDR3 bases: TGTGCCAGCAGTTACTCGAGGATGCAGCCCCAGCATTTT. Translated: CASSYSRMQPQHF.

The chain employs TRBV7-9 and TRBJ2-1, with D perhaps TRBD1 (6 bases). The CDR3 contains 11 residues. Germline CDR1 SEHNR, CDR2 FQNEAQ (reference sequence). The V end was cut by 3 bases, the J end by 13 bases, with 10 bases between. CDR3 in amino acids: CASSFQGSQFF. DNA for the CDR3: TGTGCCAGCAGCTTTCAGGGGTCTCAGTTCTTC.

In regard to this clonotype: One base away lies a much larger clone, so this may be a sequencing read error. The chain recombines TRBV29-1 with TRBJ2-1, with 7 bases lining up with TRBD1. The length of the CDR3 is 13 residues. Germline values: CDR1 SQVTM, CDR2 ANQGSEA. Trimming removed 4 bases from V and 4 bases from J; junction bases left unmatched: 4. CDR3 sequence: CSVGPDRYNEQFF. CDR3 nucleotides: TGCAGCGTTGGTCCGGACAGGTACAATGAGCAGTTCTTC.

CDR3 residues: CASSGGQGIIGGYTF. The CDR3 DNA reads TGTGCCAGCAGCGGAGGACAGGGAATTATCGGTGGCTACACCTTC. This chain connects TRBV9 to TRBJ1-2; 8 bases align to TRBD1. This CDR3 is 15 amino acids long. J gave up 7 bases and V 3 bases, and 11 bases lay outside the gene matches. The germline V gene encodes CDR1 SGDLS and CDR2 YYNGEE.

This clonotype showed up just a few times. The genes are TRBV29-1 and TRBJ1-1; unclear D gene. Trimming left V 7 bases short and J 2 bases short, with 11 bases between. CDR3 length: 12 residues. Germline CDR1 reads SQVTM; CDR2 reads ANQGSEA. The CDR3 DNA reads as TGCAGCGCCGGTTCAGTCAACACTGAAGCTTTCTTT. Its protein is CSAGSVNTEAFF. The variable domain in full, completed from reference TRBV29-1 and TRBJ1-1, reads SAVISQKPSRDICQRGTSLTIQCQVDSQVTMMFWYRQQPGQSLTLIATANQGSEATYESGFVIDKFPISRPNLTFSTLTVSNMSPEDSSIYLCSAGSVNTEAFFGQGTRLTVV.

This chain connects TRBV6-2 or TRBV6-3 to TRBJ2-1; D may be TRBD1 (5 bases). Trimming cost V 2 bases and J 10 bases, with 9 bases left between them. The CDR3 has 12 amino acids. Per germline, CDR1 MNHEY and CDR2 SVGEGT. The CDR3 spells CASSYAGQEQFF. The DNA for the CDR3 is TGTGCCAGCAGTTACGCAGGGCAGGAGCAGTTCTTC.

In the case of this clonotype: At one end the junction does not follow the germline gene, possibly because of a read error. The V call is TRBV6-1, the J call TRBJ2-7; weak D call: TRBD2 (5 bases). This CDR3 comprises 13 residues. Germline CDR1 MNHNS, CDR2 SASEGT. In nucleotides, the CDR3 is TGTGCCAGCCGTGAAGAGAGGGTTTACGAGCAGTACTTC. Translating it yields CASREERVYEQYF.

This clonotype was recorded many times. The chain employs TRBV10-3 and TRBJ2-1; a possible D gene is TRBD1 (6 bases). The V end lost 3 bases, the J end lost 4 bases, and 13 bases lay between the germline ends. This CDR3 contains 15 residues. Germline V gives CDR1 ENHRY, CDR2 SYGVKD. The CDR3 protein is CAISDGGGPYNEQFF. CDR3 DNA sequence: TGTGCCATCAGTGATGGTGGGGGCCCTTACAATGAGCAGTTCTTC.

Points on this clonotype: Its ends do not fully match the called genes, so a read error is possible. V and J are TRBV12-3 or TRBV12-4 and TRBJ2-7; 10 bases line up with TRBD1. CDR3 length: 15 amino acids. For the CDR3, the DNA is TGTGTCAGCAGCCCCGGGACAGGGGTAACCTACGAGCAGTACTTC. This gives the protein CVSSPGTGVTYEQYF.

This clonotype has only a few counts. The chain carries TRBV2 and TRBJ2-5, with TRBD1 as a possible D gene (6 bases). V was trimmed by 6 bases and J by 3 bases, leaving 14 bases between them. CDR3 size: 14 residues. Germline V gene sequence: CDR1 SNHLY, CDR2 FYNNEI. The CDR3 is CASSQQGTEETQYF. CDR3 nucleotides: TGTGCCAGCAGCCAACAGGGAACCGAAGAGACCCAGTACTTC.

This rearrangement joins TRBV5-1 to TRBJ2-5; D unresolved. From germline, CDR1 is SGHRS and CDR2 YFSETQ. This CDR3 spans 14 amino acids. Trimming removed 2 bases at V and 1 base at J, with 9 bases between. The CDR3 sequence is CASSLTEIQETQYF. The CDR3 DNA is TGCGCCAGCAGCTTAACGGAAATCCAAGAGACCCAGTACTTC. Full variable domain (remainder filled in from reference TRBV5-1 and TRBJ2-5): KAGVTQTPRYLIKTRGQQVTLSCSPISGHRSVSWYQQTPGQGLQFLFEYFSETQRNKGNFPGRFSGRQFSNSRSEMNVSTLELGDSALYLCASSLTEIQETQYFGPGTRLLVL.

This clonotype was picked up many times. CDR3 protein: CASSGGPTDTQYF. The CDR3 DNA reads TGTGCCAGCAGCGGGGGTCCCACAGATACGCAGTATTTT. The V and J genes are TRBV7-2 and TRBJ2-3; D possibly matches TRBD1 or TRBD2 (5 bases each). There are 13 residues in the CDR3. Germline CDR1 and CDR2: SGHTA and FQGNSA. Trimming shortened V by 5 bases and J by 2 bases, and 8 bases separated the two germline ends. Drawing the rest from reference TRBV7-2 and TRBJ2-3, the complete variable domain is GAGVSQSPSNKVTEKGKDVELRCDPISGHTALYWYRQSLGQGLEFLIYFQGNSAPDKSGLPSDRFSAERTGGSVSTLTIQRTQQEDSAVYLCASSGGPTDTQYFGPGTRLTVL.

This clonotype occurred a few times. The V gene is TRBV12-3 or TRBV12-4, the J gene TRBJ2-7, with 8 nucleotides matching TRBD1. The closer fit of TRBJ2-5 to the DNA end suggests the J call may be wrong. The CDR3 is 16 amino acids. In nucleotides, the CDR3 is TGTGCCAGCAGTTTTGGAAGACGACAGGGGCCTGAGACCCAGTACTTC. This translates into CASSFGRRQGPETQYF.

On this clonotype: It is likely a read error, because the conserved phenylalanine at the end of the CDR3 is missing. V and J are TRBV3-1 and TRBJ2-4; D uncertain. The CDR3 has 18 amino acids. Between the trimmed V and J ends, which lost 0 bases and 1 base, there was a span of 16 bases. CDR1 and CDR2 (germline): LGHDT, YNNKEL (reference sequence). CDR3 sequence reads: CASSQDYGDGSAKNIQYL. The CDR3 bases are TGTGCCAGCAGCCAAGATTATGGGGATGGTTCGGCCAAAAACATTCAGTACCTC.

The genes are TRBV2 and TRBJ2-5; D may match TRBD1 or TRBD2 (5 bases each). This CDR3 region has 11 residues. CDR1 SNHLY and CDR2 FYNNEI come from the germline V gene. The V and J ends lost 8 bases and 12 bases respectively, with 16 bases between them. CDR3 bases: TGTGCCAGCTTGGGACGTGGGGAAAAGTACTTC. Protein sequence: CASLGRGEKYF.

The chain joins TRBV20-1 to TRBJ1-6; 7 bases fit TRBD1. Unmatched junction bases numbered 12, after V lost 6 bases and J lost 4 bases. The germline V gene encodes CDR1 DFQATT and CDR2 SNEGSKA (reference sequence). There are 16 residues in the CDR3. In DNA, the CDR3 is TGCAGTGCGAGAAGGGGGCTCCAAGATTATAATTCACCCCTCCACTTT. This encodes CSARRGLQDYNSPLHF.